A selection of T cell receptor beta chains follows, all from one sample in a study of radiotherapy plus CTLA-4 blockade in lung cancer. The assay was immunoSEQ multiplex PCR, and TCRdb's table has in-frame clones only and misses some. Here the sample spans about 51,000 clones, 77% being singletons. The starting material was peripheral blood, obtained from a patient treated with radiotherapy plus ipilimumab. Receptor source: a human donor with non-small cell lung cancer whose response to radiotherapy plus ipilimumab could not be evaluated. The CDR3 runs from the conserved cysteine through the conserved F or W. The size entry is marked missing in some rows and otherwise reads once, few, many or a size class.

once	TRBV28	CASSGTGPQFF
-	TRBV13	CASSSVASGGEPRYEQYF
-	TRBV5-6	CASSFRGMGDYEQYF
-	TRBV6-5	CASRLTGGKAEAFF
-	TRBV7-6	CASSRDSDNSPLHF
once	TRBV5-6	CASSLDPTGDFYGYTF
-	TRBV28	CASSLLGLETQYF
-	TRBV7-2	CASSLGGSRTNEQFF
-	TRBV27	CASNDVRGQGDNEQFF
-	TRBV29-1	CSVGGGTSSEQYF
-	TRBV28	CASSGAWDRGPYEQYF
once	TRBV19	CASFSRGEQFF
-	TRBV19	CASSISFQNTEAFF
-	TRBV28	CASSLWAGSGAQYF
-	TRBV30	CAWSMVPTGPSWITEAFF
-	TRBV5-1	CASSPDRLMGYTF
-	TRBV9	CASSPGTGGTEAFF
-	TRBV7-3	CASSPYPSTAYNEQFF
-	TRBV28	CASSLWRSAAVAFF
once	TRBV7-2	CASSPSRVAEAFF
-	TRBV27	CASSSGSNNEQFF
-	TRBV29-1	CSAEGTEDTIYF
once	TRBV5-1	CASSLAEGGETQYF
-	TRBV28	CASSRTGDVETQYF
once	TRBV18	CASSPLTGGQGKNTEAFF
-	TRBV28	CASSLLQGNTIYF
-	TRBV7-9	CASSLTGGSGNTIYF
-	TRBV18	CASSPTSLPGSRYEQYF
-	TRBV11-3	CASSPRWGTEDQETQYF
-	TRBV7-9	CASSPDRGPVAGNTIYF
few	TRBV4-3	CASSQGIGGGLLAGQYF
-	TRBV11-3	CASSLRQDQNYGYTF
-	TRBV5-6	CASSLSLAGQETQYF
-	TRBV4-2	CASSQVRNTGELFF
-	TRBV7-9	CASSPAGSDNSPLHF
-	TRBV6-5	CASSLGRSYEQYF
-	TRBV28	CASNGGSAATNEKLFF
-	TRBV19	CASRGGTYEQYF
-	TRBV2	CASRALAGLNTGELFF
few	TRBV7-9	CASSLNVGVTEQFF